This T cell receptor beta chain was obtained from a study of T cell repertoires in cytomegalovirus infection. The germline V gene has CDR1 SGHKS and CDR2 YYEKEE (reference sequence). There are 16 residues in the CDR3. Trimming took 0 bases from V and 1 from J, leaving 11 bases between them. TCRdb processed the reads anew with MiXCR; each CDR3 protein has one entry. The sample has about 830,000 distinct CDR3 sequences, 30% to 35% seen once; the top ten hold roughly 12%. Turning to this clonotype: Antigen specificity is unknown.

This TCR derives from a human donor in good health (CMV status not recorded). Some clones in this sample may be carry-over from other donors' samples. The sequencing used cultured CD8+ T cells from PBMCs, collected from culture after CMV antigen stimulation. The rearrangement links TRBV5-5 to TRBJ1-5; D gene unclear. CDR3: CASSLVAVASNQPQHF. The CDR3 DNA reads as TGTGCCAGCAGCTTGGTAGCAGTCGCCAGCAATCAGCCCCAGCATTTT.